This note documents a single TCR beta chain sequence. Its antigen is currently not known. Per-base quality was not reported, and no clone a single base away is much larger than it. V has 5 bases trimmed and J has 2 bases trimmed; junction bases matching no gene number 14. In the germline V gene (reference sequence), CDR1 corresponds to LGHDT and CDR2 to YNNKEL. Counted from cysteine to phenylalanine, this CDR3 has 18 amino acids. Just CDR3 DNA is preserved here, 54 bases in frame from base 1. The immunoSEQ Assay, a bias-controlled multiplex PCR, was used to amplify TCRbeta CDR3 regions from genomic DNA. The source study handled its data this way. The number of nucleated cells in each sample was estimated by amplification of reference gene primers within the assay. Sequence reads were collapsed and filtered to measure the absolute abundance of every unique TCRbeta CDR3 rearrangement. For each sample, productive Simpson clonality was calculated by taking the square root of Simpson's diversity index across productive rearrangements. TCRdb stores this immuneACCESS table with in-frame sequences only. Part of the clones is absent; in the studies checked, under half of the shortfall reflects unresolved V genes, and no reason is known for the rest. V, J and clone size are taken as reported in that table, and D and trimming were inferred from the DNA itself. Recorded for this sample are roughly 150,000 clones; roughly 89% of them occurred a single time. The ten biggest clones cover about 5% of the sample.

The entry originates in a study of blood T cell repertoires in COVID-19 (TCRdb year 2020). Some background on the complete study: The collaborator samples originated in the United States, Italy and Spain and spanned the acute and convalescent phases of COVID-19. The material from the prospective study consisted of cDNA or gDNA derived from T cells, B-cell-depleted T cells, or PBMCs. Nearly every sample came with metadata listing a de-identified subject ID, COVID-19 status, age in years and sex. The dataset comprised deeply sampled blood TCRbeta repertoires from subjects exposed to, actively infected with, or recovered from COVID-19. The repertoires were released in a freely available public database intended as a resource for research on the immune response to SARS-CoV-2. Samples were obtained from the ongoing ImmuneRACE study (first 160 participants) and from approximately 1,200 subjects provided by 6 global collaborators. Where available, HLA class I and class II types were obtained from metadata supplied by the sample provider rather than from assay-based typing.

General conclusions and limits of the study: How much clinical and demographic metadata was included differed by source and by participant, and the metadata was provided uncurated.

The collaborating institutions used their own protocols to collect whole blood in K2EDTA tubes. For TCRbeta analysis, collaborators shipped samples as frozen whole blood, isolated PBMCs, or DNA extracted from either of those sample types. The clonotype was recovered from a human donor in a cohort sampled during active COVID-19. The receptor chain draws on TRBV3-1 (or the pseudogene TRBV3-2) and TRBJ2-5; TRBD2 agrees with 10 junctional bases. The sequenced sample was peripheral blood. The CDR3 loop reads CASSSPSSGGVRQETQYF. The nucleotides are TGTGCCAGCAGCTCACCCTCTAGCGGGGGAGTGAGGCAAGAGACCCAGTACTTC.